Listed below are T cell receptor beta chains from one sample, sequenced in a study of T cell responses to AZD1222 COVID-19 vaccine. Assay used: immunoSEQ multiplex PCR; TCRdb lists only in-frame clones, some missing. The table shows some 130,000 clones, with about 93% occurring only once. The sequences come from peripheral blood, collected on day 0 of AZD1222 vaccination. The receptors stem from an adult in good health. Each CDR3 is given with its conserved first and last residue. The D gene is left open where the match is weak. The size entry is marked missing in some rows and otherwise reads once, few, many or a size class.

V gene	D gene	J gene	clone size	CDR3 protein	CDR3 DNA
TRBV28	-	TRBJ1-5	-	CAALPGAISGNQPQHF	TGTGCCGCCTTACCAGGGGCGATCTCAGGCAATCAGCCCCAGCATTTT
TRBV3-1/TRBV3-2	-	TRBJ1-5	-	CASSQESLPHQPQHF	TGTGCCAGCAGCCAAGAGTCCTTACCCCATCAGCCCCAGCATTTT
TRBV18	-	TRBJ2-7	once	CASSPTWGSSSYEQYF	TGTGCCAGCTCGCCCACGTGGGGCTCATCCTCCTACGAGCAGTACTTC
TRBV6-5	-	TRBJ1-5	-	CASSGGGDQPQHF	TGTGCCAGCAGCGGAGGGGGGGATCAGCCCCAGCATTTT
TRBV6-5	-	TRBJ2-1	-	CASSYLAGSNNEQFF	TGTGCCAGCAGTTACTTGGCAGGGTCCAACAATGAGCAGTTCTTC
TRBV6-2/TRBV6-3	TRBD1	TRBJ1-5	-	CASSPRGSTRGPNQPQHF	TGTGCCAGCAGTCCACGAGGCAGCACCAGGGGGCCCAATCAGCCCCAGCATTTT
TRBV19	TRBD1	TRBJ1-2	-	CASSIIGQGSYGYTF	TGTGCCAGTAGTATAATCGGACAGGGCAGCTATGGCTACACCTTC
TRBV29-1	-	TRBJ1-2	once	CSVENGRSLDGYTF	TGCAGCGTGGAGAACGGACGCTCCCTCGATGGCTACACCTTC
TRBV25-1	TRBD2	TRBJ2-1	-	CASSEFLAGGLGNEQFF	TGTGCCAGCAGTGAATTCCTAGCGGGAGGTCTTGGCAATGAGCAGTTCTTC
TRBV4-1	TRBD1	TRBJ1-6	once	CASSQEIQGAFNSPLHF	TGCGCCAGCAGCCAAGAGATCCAGGGGGCATTTAATTCACCCCTCCACTTT
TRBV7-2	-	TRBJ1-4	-	CASSLDGSLNEKLFF	TGTGCCAGCAGCTTAGATGGCAGTCTTAATGAAAAACTGTTTTTT
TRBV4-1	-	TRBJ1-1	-	CASSPFPANMNTEAFF	TGCGCCAGCAGCCCCTTTCCAGCGAATATGAACACTGAAGCTTTCTTT
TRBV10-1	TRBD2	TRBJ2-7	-	CASSQRGSYEQYF	TGCGCCAGCAGCCAGCGGGGCTCCTACGAGCAGTACTTC
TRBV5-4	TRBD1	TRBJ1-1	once	CASSSGQGRGVF	TGTGCCAGCAGCTCGGGACAGGGGAGAGGTGTCTTT